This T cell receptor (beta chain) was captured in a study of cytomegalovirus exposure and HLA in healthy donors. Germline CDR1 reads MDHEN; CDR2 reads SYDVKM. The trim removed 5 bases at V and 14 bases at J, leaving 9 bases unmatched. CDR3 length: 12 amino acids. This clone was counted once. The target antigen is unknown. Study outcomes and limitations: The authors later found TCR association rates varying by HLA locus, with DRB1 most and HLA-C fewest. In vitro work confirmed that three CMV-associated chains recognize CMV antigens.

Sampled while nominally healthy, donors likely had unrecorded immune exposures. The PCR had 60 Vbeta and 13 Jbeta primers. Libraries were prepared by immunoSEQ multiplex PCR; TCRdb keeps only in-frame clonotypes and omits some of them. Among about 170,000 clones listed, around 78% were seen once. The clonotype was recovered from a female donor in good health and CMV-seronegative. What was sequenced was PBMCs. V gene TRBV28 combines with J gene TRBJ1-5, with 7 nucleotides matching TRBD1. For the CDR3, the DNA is TGTGCCAGCAGTGTCCACACCGGGACAGAGCATTTT. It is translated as CASSVHTGTEHF.